Described below is a single T cell receptor (beta chain) sequence and its context. The antigen is undetermined. The sample is drawn from a study of cytomegalovirus exposure and HLA in healthy donors. The PCR employed 60 Vbeta primers together with 13 Jbeta primers. In the original processing: Unique TCR beta chains totaled around 86 million in a later count, with roughly 11 million of them shared. Clones were sequenced by immunoSEQ multiplex PCR, and TCRdb holds only the in-frame ones, with some missing. D and trimming come from the DNA, and the V and J calls and clone size come from that table. The sample includes fewer than 100,000 clones, 75% to 85% of them seen just once. Study-level results: Some V segments could not be told apart, so they were left out, TRBV6-2 and TRBV6-3 among them. Previous analysis showed most TCR beta V segments were productive about 90% or about 30% of the time.

Germline CDR1 SGDLS, CDR2 YYNGEE. CDR3 length equals 14 residues. V lost 4 bases to trimming and J lost 0 bases, with 10 bases between them. The clonotype was recovered from a woman in her 40s in good health and CMV-seronegative. Material for sequencing was PBMCs. The chain recombines TRBV9 with TRBJ1-1; D perhaps matches TRBD1 (5 bases). In DNA form, the CDR3 reads TGTGCCAGCAGCTTACCAGGGTTGAACACTGAAGCTTTCTTT. Its protein is CASSLPGLNTEAFF.